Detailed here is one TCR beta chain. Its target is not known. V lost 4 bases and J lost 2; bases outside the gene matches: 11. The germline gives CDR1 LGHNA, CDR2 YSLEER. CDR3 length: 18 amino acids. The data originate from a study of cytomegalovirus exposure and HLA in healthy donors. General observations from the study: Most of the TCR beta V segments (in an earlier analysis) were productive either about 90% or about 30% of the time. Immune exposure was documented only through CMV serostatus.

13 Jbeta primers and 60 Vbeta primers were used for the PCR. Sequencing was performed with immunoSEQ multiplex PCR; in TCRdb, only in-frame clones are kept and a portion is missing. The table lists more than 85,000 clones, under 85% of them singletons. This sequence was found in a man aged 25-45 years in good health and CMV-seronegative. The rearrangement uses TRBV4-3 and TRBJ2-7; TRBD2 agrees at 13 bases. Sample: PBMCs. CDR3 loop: CASSLEPRTSGGTYEQYF. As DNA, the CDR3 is TGCGCCAGCAGCCTCGAACCTCGGACTAGCGGGGGAACCTACGAGCAGTACTTC.